The text below deals with one T cell receptor beta chain. Libraries were prepared by immunoSEQ multiplex PCR; TCRdb keeps only in-frame clonotypes and omits some of them. The sample yields around 150,000 clones, under 85% seen once. CDR1 is SGDLS and CDR2 is YYNGEE in the germline V gene. Trimming removed 0 bases from V and 4 bases from J, with 18 bases in between. The CDR3 has 17 amino acids. The source of the sample is a study of blood T cell repertoires in COVID-19. Study at large: Samples taken during acute and convalescent COVID-19 were collected in the United States, Italy and Spain. PBMCs, B-cell-depleted T cells, or T cells were the source of the cDNA or gDNA that made up the material.

This chain joins TRBV9 and TRBJ2-3, with D possibly being TRBD2 (6 bases). The sample consisted of peripheral blood. This sequence was found in a human donor in a cohort sampled during active COVID-19. The CDR3: CASSVAPSPTGADTQYF. CDR3 DNA sequence: TGTGCCAGCAGCGTAGCACCCTCCCCTACGGGAGCAGATACGCAGTATTTT.